A selection of T cell receptor beta chains follows, all from one sample in a study of monozygotic twins with inflammatory bowel disease. Reprocessing the 5' RACE reads, TCRdb reports a single entry for every CDR3 protein and omits DNA. The sample includes 200,000 to 250,000 distinct CDR3 sequences. The specimen sequenced was blood. Receptors originate from a human donor with ulcerative colitis or Crohn's disease, or a healthy co-twin of an affected twin (not recorded which). CDR3s include the opening cysteine and the closing phenylalanine or tryptophan. The order of the fields is J gene, CDR3 length, V gene, CDR3 protein.

TRBJ2-3,17,TRBV4-2,CASSPLFLLGLTDTQYF
TRBJ2-7,15,TRBV3-1,CASSQGGQPSYEQYF
TRBJ2-2,15,TRBV10-3,CAISEGTVNTGELFF
TRBJ2-2,16,TRBV18,CASSPEQLANTGELFF
TRBJ1-5,16,TRBV6-1,CASSQSYSTPLGPQHF
TRBJ1-3,15,TRBV10-3,CAISSTGSLGNTIYF
TRBJ2-7,16,TRBV4-1,CASSQDDTGSAYEQYF
TRBJ1-2,14,TRBV20-1,CSASSGGSGYGYTF
TRBJ2-7,13,TRBV5-1,CASSLYVSYEQYF
TRBJ1-1,13,TRBV12-3/TRBV12-4,CASSFGTGKKAFF
TRBJ2-7,14,TRBV5-1,CASSDRQGLNEQYF
TRBJ2-7,14,TRBV9,CASSGQGQGGEQYF
TRBJ2-1,15,TRBV4-2,CASSHSGGYYNEQFF
TRBJ1-1,16,TRBV5-1,CASSLQGFELATEAFF
TRBJ2-5,14,TRBV5-1,CASSWGDRQETQYF
TRBJ2-5,13,TRBV2,CASRQLSQETQYF
TRBJ2-3,16,TRBV2,CASSLTSSLLSDTQYF
TRBJ1-1,14,TRBV5-1,CASSLGSQFTEAFF
TRBJ2-6,18,TRBV3-1,CASSQERQFFSGANVLTF
TRBJ2-5,15,TRBV7-9,CASSLKTSGQETQYF
TRBJ1-1,13,TRBV20-1,CSAPTPKGTEAFF
TRBJ2-1,14,TRBV15,CATSRDVVAGKQFF
TRBJ1-2,13,TRBV6-5,CASSQTGRYGYTF
TRBJ2-3,18,TRBV29-1,CSVDLGGRGGAGTDTQYF
TRBJ1-2,14,TRBV3-1,CASSQLFSNYGYTF
TRBJ1-1,15,TRBV20-1,CSAPMGQGGLTEAFF
TRBJ2-3,13,TRBV20-1,CSAKGLAGDTQYF
TRBJ2-7,14,TRBV28,CASSLTGYLYEQYF
TRBJ1-2,14,TRBV27,CASMGQHSFYGYTF
TRBJ2-7,11,TRBV5-6,CASSESHEQYF
TRBJ2-2,15,TRBV7-7,CASSLGRSNTGELFF
TRBJ1-4,18,TRBV5-1,CASSSTFQGAKTNEKLFF
TRBJ1-2,14,TRBV5-1,CASSPEGLAYGYTF
TRBJ1-2,16,TRBV4-2,CASSQVTDISSYGYTF
TRBJ2-1,14,TRBV6-1,CASAVQGPHNEQFF
TRBJ2-7,15,TRBV5-1,CASSFLPGQAYEQYF
TRBJ2-4,14,TRBV12-3/TRBV12-4,CASTVWSERGVQYF
TRBJ2-1,15,TRBV18,CASSLGTSGGNEQFF
TRBJ2-3,17,TRBV7-9,CASSRTGGILGTDTQYF
TRBJ1-1,13,TRBV10-3,CAINRGGDTEAFF
TRBJ2-3,14,TRBV5-4,CASSLPSRTDTQYF
TRBJ2-1,15,TRBV5-1,CASSLGGGEYNEQFF
TRBJ1-2,14,TRBV2,CASSEGGGRGGYTF
TRBJ1-4,14,TRBV7-9,CASSSYRGLGKLFF
TRBJ1-2,14,TRBV25-1,CASSEGGSNYGYTF
TRBJ2-3,14,TRBV20-1,CSAARLGSTDTQYF
TRBJ1-2,13,TRBV12-3/TRBV12-4,CASSLKWPHGYTF
TRBJ2-1,22,TRBV4-1,CASSHPAPKDRGSPPLYNEQFF
TRBJ1-1,13,TRBV29-1,CSVERQGGAEAFF
TRBJ2-2,16,TRBV7-2,CASSLMRLPNTGELFF
TRBJ2-1,14,TRBV4-1,CASSQDKGYNEQFF
TRBJ2-5,11,TRBV5-1,CARAEGETQYF
TRBJ2-7,13,TRBV5-1,CASSMGHADEQYF
TRBJ2-1,13,TRBV20-1,CSARATPDNEQFF
TRBJ1-1,12,TRBV20-1,CSAYREAPEAFF
TRBJ2-3,15,TRBV9,CASSVALAATDTQYF
TRBJ2-3,16,TRBV12-3/TRBV12-4,CASSLRTSGSTDTQYF
TRBJ1-6,14,TRBV5-1,CASSAGQTYSPLHF
TRBJ1-2,14,TRBV7-9,CASSPAALNYGYTF